The clone carrying this T cell receptor delta chain was detected ten times or more. What it binds is unknown. Only one base separates this from a far larger clonotype, so it likely reflects a read error. This sample also contains other DNA sequences that code for the same CDR3. These data are taken from a study of γδ T cells in repeated Plasmodium falciparum infection. On the study more broadly: Malian gammadelta TCRs were studied during no-transmission periods and across acute malaria episodes.

Points from the study as a whole: Repeated controlled infections reportedly drove waves of new clonotype selection in Vdelta2-negative, mostly Vdelta1+, gammadelta repertoires.

Gammadelta T cells were flow-sorted from PBMC into Vgamma9/Vdelta2+ and Vdelta2-negative populations for bulk analysis. TCRdb re-processed the multiplex PCR reads using CATT. The sample has 85,000 to 100,000 delta-chain clones; 0.95% to 1% are singletons. The V gene's germline CDR1 is GEAIGNYY and CDR2 EKD. V was trimmed by 0 bases and J by 0 bases, leaving 31 bases between them. This CDR3 has 22 amino acids. What was sequenced was gamma-delta T cells from blood. The TCR was taken from a pool of human donors (malaria-infected and uninfected, not separated). The chain uses TRDV2 and TRDJ1; possibly TRDD3 for D (6 bases). The CDR3 loop reads CACDTVSPTRAMGVLHTDKLIF. The CDR3, as DNA: TGTGCCTGTGACACCGTGAGCCCTACCCGCGCGATGGGGGTCCTCCACACCGATAAACTCATCTTT.